Listed here are 23 T cell receptor beta chains from one sample, sequenced in a study of T-cell memory formation after mild COVID-19. Using its own MiXCR run on the 5' RACE reads, TCRdb lists one record per CDR3 protein. The sample carries roughly 29,000 distinct CDR3 sequences, 9.5% to 15% recorded once. Sequenced sample: PBMCs or a T cell subset sorted from them (not recorded which). Receptors originate from an adult woman who had mild COVID-19 (a few samples of this study predate the infection). Cell type and time point are not known.

This clonotype was seen repeatedly, ten times or more. This chain links TRBV29-1 with TRBJ1-1; 7 positions match TRBD1. There are 12 residues in the CDR3. J lost 5 bases, V lost 7 bases, and 7 bases had no gene match. CDR1 and CDR2 from the germline V gene are SQVTM and ANQGSEA. This chain's CDR3 is CSANRGRTEAFF. The CDR3 nucleotides read TGCAGCGCTAACAGGGGTAGGACTGAAGCTTTCTTT. Full variable domain (remainder filled in from reference TRBV29-1 and TRBJ1-1): SAVISQKPSRDICQRGTSLTIQCQVDSQVTMMFWYRQQPGQSLTLIATANQGSEATYESGFVIDKFPISRPNLTFSTLTVSNMSPEDSSIYLCSANRGRTEAFFGQGTRLTVV.

This clonotype showed up many times. The genes are TRBV9 and TRBJ1-4, with 8 bases fitting TRBD1. The CDR3 sequence is 16 residues long. Trimming removed 4 bases from V and 6 bases from J; junction bases left unmatched: 11. Germline-derived CDR1 and CDR2 are SGDLS and YYNGEE. This CDR3 is CASSYDRGGEDEKLFF. Written as DNA, the CDR3 is TGTGCCAGCAGCTATGACAGGGGAGGGGAAGATGAAAAACTGTTTTTT. Looking up the rest from reference TRBV9 and TRBJ1-4 gives the full variable domain: DSGVTQTPKHLITATGQRVTLRCSPRSGDLSVYWYQQSLDQGLQFLIQYYNGEERAKGNILERFSAQQFPDLHSELNLSSLELGDSALYFCASSYDRGGEDEKLFFGSGTQLSVL.

This clonotype came up many times. This chain joins TRBV16 and TRBJ2-7; D possibly uses TRBD1 or TRBD2 (5 bases each). The V gene's germline CDR1 is KGHSY and CDR2 FQNENV. The ends were cut back, 1 base at V and 1 base at J, with 14 bases in the middle. The CDR3 extends over 16 amino acids. The DNA of the CDR3 is TGTGCCAGCAGCCAATTCAGTTCGGGGCCATCCTACGAGCAGTACTTC. It specifies CASSQFSSGPSYEQYF. Full variable domain (missing parts from reference TRBV16 and TRBJ2-7): GEEVAQTPKHLVRGEGQKAKLYCAPIKGHSYVFWYQQVLKNEFKFLISFQNENVFDETGMPKERFSAKCLPNSPCSLEIQATKLEDSAVYFCASSQFSSGPSYEQYFGPGTRLTVT.

The V and J genes are TRBV6-5 and TRBJ2-3; 7 bases line up with TRBD2. Germline CDR1 reads MNHEY; CDR2 reads SVGAGI. J gave up 7 bases and V 5 bases, and 3 bases lay outside the gene matches. This CDR3 comprises 12 residues. CDR3 coding DNA: TGTGCCAGCAGTGCTAGCGGTCATACGCAGTATTTT. Translated, it gives CASSASGHTQYF.

This clonotype has a count of ten or more. This chain connects TRBV11-2 to TRBJ2-7; 7 positions agree with TRBD1. J lost 1 base, V lost 3 bases, and 3 bases had no gene match. Germline lookup yields CDR1 SGHAT and CDR2 FQNNGV. There are 14 residues in the CDR3. Here the CDR3 reads CASSLGQPSYEQYF. The CDR3 bases are TGTGCCAGCAGCTTGGGACAGCCATCCTACGAGCAGTACTTC. Variable domain in full (rest from reference TRBV11-2 and TRBJ2-7): EAGVAQSPRYKIIEKRQSVAFWCNPISGHATLYWYQQILGQGPKLLIQFQNNGVVDDSQLPKDRFSAERLKGVDSTLKIQPAKLEDSAVYLCASSLGQPSYEQYFGPGTRLTVT.

The sample holds many counts of this clonotype. DNA of the CDR3: TGTGCCAGCAGCTTGGCAGGGGGCAATGAGCAGTTCTTC. Its translation: CASSLAGGNEQFF. The genes are TRBV5-6 and TRBJ2-1, with 7 nucleotides matching TRBD1. CDR3 size: 13 residues. After removal of 0 bases from V and 6 bases from J, the junction contained 0 bases not matched to a gene. CDR1 and CDR2 (germline): SGHDT, YYEEEE.

This clonotype was picked up many times. The chain recombines TRBV2 with TRBJ2-3, with 7 bases identical to TRBD1. J was trimmed by 0 bases and V by 6 bases; bases with no gene match: 6. The CDR3 consists of 15 residues. Germline lookup yields CDR1 SNHLY and CDR2 FYNNEI. The chain's CDR3 is CASSAGTASTDTQYF. In DNA, the CDR3 is TGTGCCAGCAGCGCCGGGACAGCTAGCACAGATACGCAGTATTTT. Full variable domain (remainder filled in from reference TRBV2 and TRBJ2-3): EPEVTQTPSHQVTQMGQEVILRCVPISNHLYFYWYRQILGQKVEFLVSFYNNEISEKSEIFDDQFSVERPDGSNFTLKIRSTKLEDSAMYFCASSAGTASTDTQYFGPGTRLTVL.

This clonotype was observed many times. The chain links TRBV12-3 or TRBV12-4 to TRBJ2-4; D is possibly TRBD1 (5 bases). The V gene lost 5 bases and the J gene lost 0 bases, with 11 bases spanning the gap. This CDR3 has 15 residues. The chain's CDR3 is CASSPRQIAKNIQYF. The CDR3, as DNA: TGTGCCAGCAGTCCTAGACAGATAGCCAAAAACATTCAGTACTTC.

In its sample, this clonotype was seen a few times. V usage is TRBV10-2 and J usage is TRBJ1-1; D not certain. The CDR3 has 13 amino acids. V lost 6 bases and J lost 1, with 9 bases in between. Germline assignment: CDR1 WSHSY and CDR2 SAAADI. The CDR3 DNA reads as TGCGCCAGCAGCGTCCTGTCGAACACTGAAGCTTTCTTT. This sequence encodes CASSVLSNTEAFF.

This clonotype was counted at least ten times. V and J are TRBV20-1 and TRBJ2-2, with D perhaps assigned TRBD1 or TRBD2 (5 bases each). The CDR3 has 14 residues. Germline V CDR1 and CDR2: DFQATT, SNEGSKA (reference sequence). V lost 0 bases and J lost 8, with 13 bases in between. In nucleotides, the CDR3 is TGCAGTGCTAGAGACCCGGGACCCAAGGGGGAGCTGTTTTTT. It yields the protein CSARDPGPKGELFF.

This clonotype was counted ten times or more. The chain recombines TRBV20-1 with TRBJ1-5; D uncertain. Germline CDR1 reads DFQATT; CDR2 reads SNEGSKA (reference sequence). The length of the CDR3 is 14 residues. V was trimmed by 1 base and J by 6 bases, leaving 13 bases between them. The CDR3 sequence is CSARAGPVSQPQHF. CDR3 sequence (DNA): TGCAGTGCTAGAGCTGGGCCGGTTAGTCAGCCCCAGCATTTT.

This clonotype has at least ten counts. The rearrangement joins TRBV20-1 to TRBJ1-1; a possible D gene is TRBD1 (5 bases). Germline V lookup: CDR1 DFQATT, CDR2 SNEGSKA (reference sequence). This CDR3 contains 14 residues. V lost 0 bases to trimming and J lost 4 bases, with 12 bases between them. This CDR3 reads CSARDTGLVTEAFF. CDR3 sequence (DNA): TGCAGTGCTAGAGATACGGGGCTGGTCACTGAAGCTTTCTTT.

This clonotype was detected ten times or more. CDR3 sequence reads: CASSSNGSPDTQYF. The DNA for the CDR3 is TGTGCCAGCAGCTCCAATGGCAGCCCGGATACGCAGTATTTT. The J gene is TRBJ2-3, the V gene TRBV11-3; D ambiguous. CDR1 is SGHNT, CDR2 YENEEA, per germline. The CDR3 is 14 residues long. Trimming took off 4 bases at V and 6 bases at J, with 14 bases between the two ends.

This clonotype was observed many times. V usage is TRBV7-2 and J usage is TRBJ1-3; no clear D gene. Germline values: CDR1 SGHTA, CDR2 FQGNSA. The CDR3 loop spans 15 amino acids. V shed 5 bases and J shed 0 bases, with 11 bases lying between them. CDR3 nucleotides: TGTGCCAGCAGCACCCGACGCAGCTCTGGAAACACCATATATTTT. This translates into CASSTRRSSGNTIYF.

This clonotype was seen many times. V and J are TRBV28 and TRBJ2-7; 8 bases are a match to TRBD1. Per the germline V gene, CDR1 is MDHEN and CDR2 is SYDVKM. The CDR3 runs 12 residues. J was trimmed by 5 bases and V by 10 bases; bases with no gene match: 7. CDR3 amino acids: CATWTGNHEQYF. In DNA, the CDR3 is TGTGCCACCTGGACAGGGAACCACGAGCAGTACTTC. Supplemented by reference TRBV28 and TRBJ2-7, the full variable domain reads DVKVTQSSRYLVKRTGEKVFLECVQDMDHENMFWYRQDPGLGLRLIYFSYDVKMKEKGDIPEGYSVSREKKERFSLILESASTNQTSMYLCATWTGNHEQYFGPGTRLTVT.

The chain has TRBV30 and TRBJ1-1; TRBD1 agrees at 8 bases. The CDR3 consists of 13 residues. Trimming took 1 base from V and 5 from J; bases not matched to a gene: 3. Germline V gives CDR1 GTSNPN, CDR2 SVGIG (reference sequence). CDR3 in DNA: TGTGCCTGGAGTGCACAGGGGGGGACTGAAGCTTTCTTT. As protein: CAWSAQGGTEAFF.

This clonotype was picked up many times. The V call is TRBV7-3, the J call TRBJ2-3, with 7 bases fitting TRBD2. The V and J ends lost 3 bases and 8 bases, in that order; junction bases with no gene match: 2. The CDR3 consists of 12 residues. Per the germline V gene, CDR1 is SGHTA and CDR2 is FQGTGA. CDR3 protein: CASSLGGGTQYF. In DNA form, the CDR3 reads TGTGCCAGCAGCTTGGGCGGGGGTACGCAGTATTTT.

There are a few counts of this clonotype. The J gene is TRBJ2-2, the V gene TRBV6-4; D is unresolved. CDR1 and CDR2 from the germline V gene are MRHNA and SNTAGT. The ends were cut back, 4 bases at V and 1 base at J, with 4 bases in the middle. This CDR3 has 13 residues. CDR3 in amino acids: CASSAVNTGELFF. The CDR3 DNA reads as TGTGCCAGCAGTGCTGTGAACACCGGGGAGCTGTTTTTT.

This clonotype was seen at least ten times. This sequence joins TRBV6-5 and TRBJ1-2, with 8 bases identical to TRBD1. Trimming at V came to 2 bases and at J to 0 bases, leaving 5 bases not matched to a gene. CDR1 is MNHEY and CDR2 is SVGAGI in the germline V gene. The CDR3 runs to 16 residues. The chain's CDR3 is CASSYNRGLANYGYTF. The CDR3 nucleotides are TGTGCCAGCAGTTACAACAGGGGGTTGGCTAACTATGGCTACACCTTC.

At least ten counts were recorded for this clonotype. V usage is TRBV20-1 and J usage is TRBJ2-2; tentative D call: TRBD2 (6 bases). With 0 bases removed from V and 3 bases from J, the gap between germline ends came to 11 bases. CDR1 is DFQATT, CDR2 SNEGSKA, per germline (reference sequence). The CDR3 length is 15 residues. The CDR3 loop is CSARDSGRDTGELFF. CDR3 bases: TGCAGTGCTAGAGATTCCGGGAGAGACACCGGGGAGCTGTTTTTT.

This chain connects TRBV6-6 to TRBJ2-5; the match to TRBD2 covers 9 bases. The CDR3 covers 16 residues. V trimming: 2 bases; J trimming: 5 bases; junction bases outside the gene matches: 9. CDR1 is MNHNY, CDR2 SVGAGI, per germline (reference sequence). CDR3 amino acids: CASSYKGAGGIETQYF. As DNA, the CDR3 is TGTGCCAGCAGTTACAAAGGAGCGGGAGGAATCGAGACCCAGTACTTC.

This clonotype was observed at least ten times. Here the CDR3 DNA reads TGTGCCAGCAGCGACCCCGGGACTAGCGGGGAAGATATCACAGATACGCAGTATTTT. This translates into CASSDPGTSGEDITDTQYF. The chain combines TRBV7-8 with TRBJ2-3, with 13 bases aligning to TRBD2. Unmatched junction bases numbered 13, after V lost 5 bases and J lost 2 bases. CDR3 length equals 19 residues. CDR1 SGHVS and CDR2 FQNEAQ come from the germline V gene.

This clonotype showed up many times. The V and J genes are TRBV5-1 and TRBJ1-2; maybe TRBD1 (6 bases). Germline V gene data show CDR1 as SGHRS and CDR2 as YFSETQ. The CDR3 consists of 14 residues. Trimming took 0 bases from V and 4 from J, leaving 10 bases between them. The CDR3 region is CASSLEGTPYGYTF. The CDR3 DNA is TGCGCCAGCAGCTTGGAAGGGACACCCTATGGCTACACCTTC.